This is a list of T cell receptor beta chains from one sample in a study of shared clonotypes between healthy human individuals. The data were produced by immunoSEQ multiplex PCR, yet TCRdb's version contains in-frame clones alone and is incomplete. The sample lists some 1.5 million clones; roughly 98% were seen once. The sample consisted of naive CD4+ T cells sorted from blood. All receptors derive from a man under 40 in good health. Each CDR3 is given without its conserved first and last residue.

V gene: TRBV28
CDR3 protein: ASSLTRAARIYEQY

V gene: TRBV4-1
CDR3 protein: ASSQERAGRSYEQY

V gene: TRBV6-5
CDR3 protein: ASSARQEQHPQH

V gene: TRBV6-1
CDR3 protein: ASSGRETLIEKLF

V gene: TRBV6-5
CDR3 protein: ASSYSGVNGYT

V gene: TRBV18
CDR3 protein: ASSPGQLNTEAF

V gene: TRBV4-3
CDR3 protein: ASSQVPAGLSTGELF

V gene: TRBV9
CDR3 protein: ASSVVSGGSSYGYT

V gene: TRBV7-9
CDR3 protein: ASSLARYEQY

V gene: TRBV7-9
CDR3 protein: ASSFSAGVRYNEQF

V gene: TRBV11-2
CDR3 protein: ASSRSGTGPYEQY

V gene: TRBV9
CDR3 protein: ASSTQGQSLYNEQF

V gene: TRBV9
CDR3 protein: ASSVGTPDTQY

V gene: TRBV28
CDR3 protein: ASSPFSIREGNTEAF

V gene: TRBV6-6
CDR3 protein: ASSYSPPGDTGELF

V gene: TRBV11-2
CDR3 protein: ASSRSARAYEQY

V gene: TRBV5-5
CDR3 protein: ASSLLSGSEQY

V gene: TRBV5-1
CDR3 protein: ASSQEAVSTDTQY

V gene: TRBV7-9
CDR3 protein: AGLGQGEGNEQF

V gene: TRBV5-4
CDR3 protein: ASSLLQSSYNEQF

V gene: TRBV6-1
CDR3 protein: ASSDGPYYGGYT

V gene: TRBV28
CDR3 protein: ASSPRTGGNQPQH

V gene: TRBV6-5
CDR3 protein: ASRRAGETQY